These T cell receptor beta chains were read from a single sample in a study of T cell repertoires in cytomegalovirus infection. From the reads, TCRdb called clonotypes with MiXCR, one entry per CDR3 protein. The table has approximately 990,000 distinct CDR3 sequences, around 31% seen once. No antigen is known for these receptors. The sample in question was cultured CD8+ T cells from PBMCs, obtained from culture after CMV antigen stimulation. All receptors derive from a human donor in good health (CMV status not recorded). Some clones in this sample may be carry-over from other donors' samples. Both conserved end residues are part of each CDR3. A D gene is named only where the DNA matches it firmly. Clone size, where shown, is once, few, many, or a class for clones that have expanded.

D: -; J: TRBJ2-2; V: TRBV11-3; size: -; CDR3: CASSLDPRRNTGELFF; DNA: TGTGCCAGCAGCTTAGATCCGAGAAGAAACACCGGGGAGCTGTTTTTT
D: -; J: TRBJ2-5; V: TRBV7-2; size: many; CDR3: CASSYPTEETQYF; DNA: TGTGCCAGCAGCTACCCCACCGAGGAAACCCAGTACTTC
D: -; J: TRBJ1-2; V: TRBV7-2; size: many; CDR3: CASSSWEVTDYGYTF; DNA: TGTGCCAGCAGCTCTTGGGAAGTGACAGATTATGGCTACACCTTC
D: -; J: TRBJ1-1; V: TRBV4-1; size: few; CDR3: CASSQDVGPNTEAFF; DNA: TGCGCCAGCAGCCAAGATGTAGGACCGAACACTGAAGCTTTCTTT
D: -; J: TRBJ2-6; V: TRBV2; size: -; CDR3: CASSQTHYSGANVLTF; DNA: TGTGCCAGCAGTCAAACCCATTACTCTGGGGCCAACGTCCTGACTTTC
D: TRBD2; J: TRBJ2-2; V: TRBV12-3/TRBV12-4; size: -; CDR3: CACSLGGGSYTGELFF; DNA: TGTGCCTGCAGTTTAGGCGGGGGGAGTTACACCGGGGAGCTGTTTTTT
D: TRBD1; J: TRBJ1-1; V: TRBV3-1; size: -; CDR3: CASSRPGQLTEAFF; DNA: TGTGCCAGCAGCCGTCCGGGACAGTTGACTGAAGCTTTCTTT
D: TRBD1; J: TRBJ1-5; V: TRBV6-1; size: -; CDR3: CASSGTGVGPQHF; DNA: TGTGCCAGCAGTGGGACAGGGGTTGGGCCCCAGCATTTT
D: -; J: TRBJ2-2; V: TRBV7-6; size: many; CDR3: CASSLSGDTGELFF; DNA: TGTGCCAGCAGCTTATCCGGGGACACCGGGGAGCTGTTTTTT
D: -; J: TRBJ2-1; V: TRBV7-8; size: many; CDR3: CASSPPGSAHEQFF; DNA: TGTGCCAGCAGCCCCCCGGGATCAGCCCATGAGCAGTTCTTC
D: -; J: TRBJ1-1; V: TRBV7-2; size: few; CDR3: CASSLGVEQGGTEAFF; DNA: TGTGCCAGCAGCTTAGGGGTGGAACAGGGAGGCACTGAAGCTTTCTTT
D: TRBD1; J: TRBJ1-1; V: TRBV12-3/TRBV12-4; size: few; CDR3: CASRLGQVNTEAFF; DNA: TGTGCCAGCAGATTGGGACAGGTTAACACTGAAGCTTTCTTT
D: -; J: TRBJ2-7; V: TRBV6-2/TRBV6-3; size: -; CDR3: CASAEPHLYEQYF; DNA: TGTGCCAGCGCGGAACCCCACCTCTACGAGCAGTACTTC
D: -; J: TRBJ1-3; V: TRBV27; size: -; CDR3: CASSLMTPSGNTIYF; DNA: TGTGCCAGCAGTTTAATGACACCCTCTGGAAACACCATATATTTT
D: -; J: TRBJ1-5; V: TRBV27; size: few; CDR3: CASSYSQKGNQPQHF; DNA: TGTGCCAGCAGTTACAGCCAAAAGGGCAATCAGCCCCAGCATTTT
D: TRBD1; J: TRBJ1-1; V: TRBV10-3; size: -; CDR3: CASKPGQGDTEAFF; DNA: TGTGCCTCAAAACCGGGACAGGGAGACACTGAAGCTTTCTTT
D: -; J: TRBJ1-4; V: TRBV27; size: few; CDR3: CASSFSASGATNEKLFF; DNA: TGTGCCAGCAGTTTTTCGGCCTCCGGCGCAACTAATGAAAAACTGTTTTTT
D: -; J: TRBJ1-1; V: TRBV7-7; size: -; CDR3: CASSSRVGTEAFF; DNA: TGTGCTAGCAGCTCCAGGGTGGGCACTGAAGCTTTCTTT